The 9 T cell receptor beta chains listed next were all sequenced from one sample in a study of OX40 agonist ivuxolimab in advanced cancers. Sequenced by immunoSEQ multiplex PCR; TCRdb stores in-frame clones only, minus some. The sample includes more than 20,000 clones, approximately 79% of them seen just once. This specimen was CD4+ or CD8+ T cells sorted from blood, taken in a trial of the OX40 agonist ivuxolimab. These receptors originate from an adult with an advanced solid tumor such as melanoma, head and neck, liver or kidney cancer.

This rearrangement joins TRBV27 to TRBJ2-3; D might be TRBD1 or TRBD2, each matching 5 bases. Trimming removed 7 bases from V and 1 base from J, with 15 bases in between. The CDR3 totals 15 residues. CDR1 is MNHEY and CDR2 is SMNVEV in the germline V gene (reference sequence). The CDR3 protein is CASNREGIGTDTQYF. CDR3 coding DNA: TGTGCCAGCAACAGAGAGGGGATTGGCACAGATACGCAGTATTTT.

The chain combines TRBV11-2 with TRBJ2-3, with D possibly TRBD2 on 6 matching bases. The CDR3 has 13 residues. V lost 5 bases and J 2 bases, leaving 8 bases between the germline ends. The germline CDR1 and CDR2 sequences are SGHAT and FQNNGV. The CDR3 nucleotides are TGTGCCAGCAGCAGGGACTTCACAGATACGCAGTATTTT. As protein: CASSRDFTDTQYF.

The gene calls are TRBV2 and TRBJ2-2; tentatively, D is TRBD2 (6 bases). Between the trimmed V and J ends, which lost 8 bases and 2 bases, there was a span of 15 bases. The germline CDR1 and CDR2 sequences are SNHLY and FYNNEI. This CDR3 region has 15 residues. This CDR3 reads CASSLGRSNTGELFF. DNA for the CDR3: TGTGCCAGCTCACTGGGGAGGAGTAACACCGGGGAGCTGTTTTTT.

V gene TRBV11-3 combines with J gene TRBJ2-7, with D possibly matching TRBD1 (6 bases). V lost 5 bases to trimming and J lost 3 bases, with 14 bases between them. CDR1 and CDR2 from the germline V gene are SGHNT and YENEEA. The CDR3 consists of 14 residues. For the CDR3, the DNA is TGTGCCAGCAGCGGAAGGGACATTCTCTACGAGCAGTACTTC. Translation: CASSGRDILYEQYF.

The CDR3 DNA reads as TGCGCCAGCAGCCCGTTTACTAGGGGGCAGGGCATTCAGTACTTC. Residues: CASSPFTRGQGIQYF. This rearrangement joins TRBV5-1 to TRBJ2-4, with 7 positions matching TRBD1. The CDR3 loop spans 15 amino acids. Germline CDR1 is SGHRS and CDR2 is YFSETQ. V lost 4 bases to trimming and J lost 9 bases; unmatched junction nucleotides: 13. The whole variable domain, filled in from reference TRBV5-1 and TRBJ2-4, reads KAGVTQTPRYLIKTRGQQVTLSCSPISGHRSVSWYQQTPGQGLQFLFEYFSETQRNKGNFPGRFSGRQFSNSRSEMNVSTLELGDSALYLCASSPFTRGQGIQYFGAGTRLSVL.

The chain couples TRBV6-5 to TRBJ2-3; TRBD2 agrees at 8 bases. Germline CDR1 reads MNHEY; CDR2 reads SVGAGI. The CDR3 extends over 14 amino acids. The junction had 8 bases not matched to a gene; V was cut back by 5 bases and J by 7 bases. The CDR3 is CASSVRGTRNTQYF. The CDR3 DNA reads TGTGCCAGCAGTGTACGCGGGACTAGAAATACGCAGTATTTT.

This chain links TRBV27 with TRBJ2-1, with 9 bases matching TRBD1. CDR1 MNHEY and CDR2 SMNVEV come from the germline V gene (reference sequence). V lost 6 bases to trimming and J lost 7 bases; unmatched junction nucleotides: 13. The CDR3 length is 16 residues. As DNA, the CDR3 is TGTGCCAGCAGCTTCCCCGGGACAGGGAGCCCTAATGAGCAGTTCTTC. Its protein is CASSFPGTGSPNEQFF.

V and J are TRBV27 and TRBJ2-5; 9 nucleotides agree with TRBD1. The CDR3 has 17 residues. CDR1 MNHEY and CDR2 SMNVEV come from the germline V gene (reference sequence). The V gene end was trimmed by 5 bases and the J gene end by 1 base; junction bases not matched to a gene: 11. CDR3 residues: CASSPLQGAIFQETQYF. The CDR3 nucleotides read TGTGCCAGCAGTCCACTACAGGGGGCGATCTTCCAAGAGACCCAGTACTTC.

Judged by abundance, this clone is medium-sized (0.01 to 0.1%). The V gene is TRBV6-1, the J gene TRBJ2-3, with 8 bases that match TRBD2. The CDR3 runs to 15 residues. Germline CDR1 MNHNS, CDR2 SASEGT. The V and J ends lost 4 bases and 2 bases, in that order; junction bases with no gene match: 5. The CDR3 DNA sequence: TGTGCCAGCAGTGTAGTTAGCGGGGTCACAGATACGCAGTATTTT. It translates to CASSVVSGVTDTQYF.